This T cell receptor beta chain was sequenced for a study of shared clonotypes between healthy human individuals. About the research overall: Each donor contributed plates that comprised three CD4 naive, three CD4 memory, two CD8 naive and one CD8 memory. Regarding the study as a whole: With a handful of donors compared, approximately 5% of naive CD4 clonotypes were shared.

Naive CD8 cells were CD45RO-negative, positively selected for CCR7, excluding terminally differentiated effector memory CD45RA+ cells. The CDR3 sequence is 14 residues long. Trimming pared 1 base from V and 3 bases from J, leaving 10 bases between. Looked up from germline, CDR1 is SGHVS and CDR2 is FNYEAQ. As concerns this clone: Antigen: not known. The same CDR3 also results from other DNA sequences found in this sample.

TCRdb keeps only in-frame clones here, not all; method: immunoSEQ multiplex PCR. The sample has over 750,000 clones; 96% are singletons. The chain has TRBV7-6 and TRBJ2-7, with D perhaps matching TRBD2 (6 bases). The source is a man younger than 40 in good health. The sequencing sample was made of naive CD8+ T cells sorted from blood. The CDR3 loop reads CASSLGGIGYEQYF. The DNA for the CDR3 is TGTGCCAGCAGCTTAGGCGGGATTGGCTACGAGCAGTACTTC.